The 29 T cell receptor beta chains given below trace back to one sample, sequenced in a study of vaccination effects on CD4 cells after COVID-19. Researchers isolated CD4+ T cells once ten to eleven days of culture had elapsed. Antigens for these TCRs are unknown. Repertoires were generated with immunoSEQ multiplex PCR, while TCRdb's copy carries only in-frame clones and drops some. Of tens of thousands of clones listed, around 67% are singletons. This specimen consisted of CD4+ T cells from PBMCs cultured without peptide, obtained before COVID-19 vaccination. The origin of the receptors is a human donor who received a COVID-19 vaccine.

The chain combines TRBV7-6 with TRBJ2-5; 7 bases map to TRBD1. Germline V gene lookup returns CDR1 SGHVS and CDR2 FNYEAQ. This CDR3 has 14 amino acids. The trim removed 5 bases at V and 3 bases at J, leaving 6 bases unmatched. The CDR3 region has the DNA TGTGCCAGCAGCCCAACAGGGGTGAAAGAGACCCAGTACTTC. This sequence encodes CASSPTGVKETQYF.

This clone appeared a few times. CDR3 sequence: CASSVGGGILDEQFF. The CDR3 region has the DNA TGTGCCAGCAGCGTAGGGGGGGGCATCCTGGATGAGCAGTTCTTC. The rearrangement links TRBV9 to TRBJ2-1; D may be TRBD2 (7 bases). Germline CDR1 and CDR2: SGDLS and YYNGEE. The CDR3 extends over 15 amino acids. The V gene lost 0 bases and the J gene lost 8 bases, with 15 bases spanning the gap.

This chain's CDR3 is CASSEPRGASSPLHF. The CDR3, as DNA: TGTGCCAGCAGTGAACCCAGGGGCGCGAGTTCACCCCTCCACTTT. V and J are TRBV2 and TRBJ1-6; a possible D gene is TRBD1 (6 bases). This CDR3 spans 15 amino acids. Germline V CDR1 and CDR2: SNHLY, FYNNEI. Deletions cut 2 bases from V and 9 bases from J, with 14 bases between.

This clone was counted only a few times. The chain joins TRBV27 to TRBJ1-2; D is unresolved. This CDR3 spans 14 amino acids. Looked up from germline, CDR1 is MNHEY and CDR2 is SMNVEV (reference sequence). Deletions cut 3 bases from V and 4 bases from J, with 12 bases between. The DNA of the CDR3 is TGTGCCAGCAGTTTTCAGGCCGACACCTATGGCTACACCTTC. It yields the protein CASSFQADTYGYTF.

Details on this clone: A junction boundary mismatches the germline segment, possibly from a read error. The chain uses TRBV7-7 and TRBJ2-1, with D maybe TRBD2 (6 bases). The CDR3 extends over 13 amino acids. Per germline, CDR1 SSHAT and CDR2 FNYEAQ (reference sequence). This chain's CDR3 is CASSLVGGHEQFF. The CDR3 DNA is TGTGCTAGCAGCTTAGTCGGGGGACATGAGCAGTTCTTC. Full variable domain (outside the CDR3, taken from reference TRBV7-7 and TRBJ2-1): GAGVSQSPRYKVTKRGQDVTLRCDPISSHATLYWYQQALGQGPEFLTYFNYEAQPDKSGLPSDRFSAERPEGSISTLTIQRTEQRDSAMYRCASSLVGGHEQFFGPGTRLTVL.

The J gene is TRBJ1-1, the V gene TRBV28; D remains unclear. The CDR3 is made up of 15 amino acids. Germline loops: CDR1 MDHEN, CDR2 SYDVKM. The ends were cut back, 3 bases at V and 1 base at J, with 12 bases in the middle. This CDR3 is CASSFPGRRNTEAFF. CDR3 DNA sequence: TGTGCCAGCAGTTTCCCCGGACGGAGGAACACTGAAGCTTTCTTT.

The V gene is TRBV20-1, the J gene TRBJ1-6; no clear D. The CDR3 spans 11 residues. Per the germline V gene, CDR1 is DFQATT and CDR2 is SNEGSKA (reference sequence). V shed 5 bases and J shed 9 bases, with 8 bases lying between them. CDR3 protein: CSAAAGSPLHF. As DNA, the CDR3 is TGCAGTGCTGCGGCGGGTTCACCCCTCCACTTT.

This clone has just one count. V and J are TRBV28 and TRBJ2-7, with 9 bases identical to TRBD2. With V trimmed by 8 bases and J by 5 bases, 10 bases remained unmatched. The CDR3 is 14 residues long. Germline assignment: CDR1 MDHEN and CDR2 SYDVKM. The CDR3 region has the DNA TGTGCCAGCCGGGGAAATAGCGGGAGTGACGAGCAGTACTTC. Translation: CASRGNSGSDEQYF.

This sequence joins TRBV4-3 and TRBJ2-5; unclear D gene. V shed 0 bases and J shed 5 bases, with 13 bases lying between them. Per the germline V gene, CDR1 is LGHNA and CDR2 is YSLEER. This CDR3 region has 15 residues. The DNA of the CDR3 is TGCGCCAGCAGCCAAGATTCCATGGGCACGGAGACCCAGTACTTC. Translation: CASSQDSMGTETQYF.

This clone has just a few counts. V gene TRBV5-1 combines with J gene TRBJ1-6; 7 nucleotides agree with TRBD1. Germline V lookup: CDR1 SGHRS, CDR2 YFSETQ. Losses at the gene ends were 6 bases for V and 7 bases for J; bases not matched to a gene: 7. CDR3 size: 14 residues. CDR3 sequence reads: CASNSGTDNSPLHF. DNA of the CDR3: TGCGCCAGCAATTCCGGGACAGACAATTCACCCCTCCACTTT.

The chain carries TRBV27 and TRBJ1-6; no definite D call. CDR1 MNHEY and CDR2 SMNVEV come from the germline V gene (reference sequence). The length of the CDR3 is 14 residues. V dropped 5 bases and J dropped 10 bases, with 15 bases sitting between them. The CDR3, as DNA: TGTGCCAGCAGTAGGGTGTCACGCAAATCACCCCTCCACTTT. Amino acids: CASSRVSRKSPLHF.

The V call is TRBV27, the J call TRBJ1-4; D is undetermined. The V and J ends lost 6 bases and 2 bases respectively, with 16 bases between them. CDR3 length equals 16 residues. The germline V gene encodes CDR1 MNHEY and CDR2 SMNVEV (reference sequence). CDR3 sequence: CASSLRPGKTNEKLFF. The CDR3 DNA reads TGTGCCAGCAGCCTCCGCCCGGGAAAGACTAATGAAAAACTGTTTTTT.

This clone was counted once. CDR3 residues: CAIRGLQGSPGANVLTF. The DNA for the CDR3 is TGTGCCATTCGTGGCCTACAGGGGTCACCTGGGGCCAACGTCCTGACTTTC. V gene TRBV10-3 combines with J gene TRBJ2-6, with 7 positions matching TRBD1. CDR3 length: 17 residues. V lost 9 bases to trimming and J lost 2 bases; unmatched junction nucleotides: 13. CDR1 and CDR2 (germline): ENHRY, SYGVKD.

This CDR3 reads CASSPTRDSGEQYF. In DNA, the CDR3 is TGTGCCAGCAGTCCCACGAGGGATTCAGGCGAGCAGTACTTC. The rearrangement links TRBV6-2 or TRBV6-3 to TRBJ2-7, with TRBD2 as a possible D gene (5 bases). Trimming cost V 5 bases and J 6 bases, with 17 bases left between them. The CDR3 loop spans 14 amino acids. Looked up from germline, CDR1 is MNHEY and CDR2 is SVGEGT.

The gene calls are TRBV28 and TRBJ2-3; D is perhaps TRBD2 (6 bases). Germline-derived CDR1 and CDR2 are MDHEN and SYDVKM. The CDR3 sequence is 15 residues long. V gave up 5 bases and J gave up 2 bases, with 14 bases separating them. In nucleotides, the CDR3 is TGTGCCAGCAGTCCTCCCCTAGCGCACACAGATACGCAGTATTTT. Its translation: CASSPPLAHTDTQYF.

This clone was picked up a small number of times. The chain couples TRBV19 to TRBJ2-1; D unresolved. Germline V gene data show CDR1 as LNHDA and CDR2 as SQIVND (reference sequence). The CDR3 contains 17 residues. V lost 2 bases, J lost 0 bases, and 14 bases lay in between. DNA of the CDR3: TGTGCCAGTAGTATATCTGGGGTCGGAAGCTCCTACAATGAGCAGTTCTTC. The encoded protein is CASSISGVGSSYNEQFF. The full variable domain, with the rest looked up from reference TRBV19 and TRBJ2-1, is DGGITQSPKYLFRKEGQNVTLSCEQNLNHDAMYWYRQDPGQGLRLIYYSQIVNDFQKGDIAEGYSVSREKKESFPLTVTSAQKNPTAFYLCASSISGVGSSYNEQFFGPGTRLTVL.

This chain uses TRBV15 with TRBJ2-1; 8 positions match TRBD2. This CDR3 has 16 residues. V was pared by 9 bases and J by 0 bases, with 10 bases of the junction left unmatched. Germline CDR1 LNHNV, CDR2 YYDKDF (reference sequence). Here the CDR3 DNA reads TGTGCCACGGCCCGTTCGGGGGGGGGCTCCTACAATGAGCAGTTCTTC. Translation: CATARSGGGSYNEQFF.

This clone showed up just a few times. The genes are TRBV6-6 and TRBJ1-1; 10 bases match TRBD1. The CDR3 consists of 16 residues. CDR1 is MNHNY and CDR2 is SVGAGI in the germline V gene (reference sequence). With 6 bases clipped from V and 1 base from J, the junction kept 8 bases outside the gene matches. CDR3 protein: CASSDRGLGANTEAFF. DNA for the CDR3: TGTGCCAGCAGCGACAGGGGGCTCGGAGCGAACACTGAAGCTTTCTTT.

The CDR3 DNA is TGTGCCTGGAGTGTTGAAACTGAAGCTTTCTTT. Translation: CAWSVETEAFF. The J gene is TRBJ1-1, the V gene TRBV30; no reliable D call. Germline CDR1 reads GTSNPN; CDR2 reads SVGIG (reference sequence). The CDR3 covers 11 residues. The V end lost 0 bases, the J end lost 5 bases, and 4 bases lay between the germline ends. The whole variable domain, filled in from reference TRBV30 and TRBJ1-1, reads SQTIHQWPATLVQPVGSPLSLECTVEGTSNPNLYWYRQAAGRGLQLLFYSVGIGQISSEVPQNLSASRPQDRQFILSSKKLLLSDSGFYLCAWSVETEAFFGQGTRLTVV.

CDR3 bases: TGTGCCAGCAGCTTAATTAGGTCATTCCCTAGCAATCAGCCCCAGCATTTT. Translated, it gives CASSLIRSFPSNQPQHF. The gene calls are TRBV7-3 and TRBJ1-5, with D hard to call. Germline lookup yields CDR1 SGHTA and CDR2 FQGTGA. The length of the CDR3 is 17 residues. V was pared by 1 base and J by 0 bases, with 13 bases between.

The V gene is TRBV7-2, the J gene TRBJ2-3; possible D gene TRBD1, 5 bases. Trimming took off 5 bases at V and 4 bases at J, with 10 bases between the two ends. CDR1 is SGHTA and CDR2 is FQGNSA in the germline V gene. CDR3 length: 13 residues. In DNA, the CDR3 is TGTGCCAGCAGCCCCGACAGCTCAGATACGCAGTATTTT. Translation gives CASSPDSSDTQYF.

V is TRBV9 and J is TRBJ2-1, with D possibly matching TRBD1 (6 bases). Between the trimmed V and J ends, which lost 0 bases and 3 bases, there was a span of 10 bases. The germline gives CDR1 SGDLS, CDR2 YYNGEE. This CDR3 spans 15 amino acids. CDR3 sequence reads: CASSVGGQSYNEQFF. CDR3 sequence (DNA): TGTGCCAGCAGCGTAGGAGGACAGAGCTACAATGAGCAGTTCTTC.

This chain uses TRBV6-5 with TRBJ2-7; D possibly matches TRBD1 or TRBD2 (7 bases each). The V end was cut by 7 bases, the J end by 2 bases, with 15 bases between. The CDR3 sequence is 14 residues long. CDR1 MNHEY and CDR2 SVGAGI come from the germline V gene. CDR3 sequence reads: CASKGGGRAYEQYF. CDR3 DNA: TGTGCCAGCAAGGGAGGGGGCAGGGCCTACGAGCAGTACTTC.

This chain uses TRBV5-4 with TRBJ1-3; 8 nucleotides match TRBD1. CDR1 SGHNT and CDR2 YYREEE come from the germline V gene (reference sequence). The CDR3 is 13 amino acids. V was pared by 4 bases and J by 7 bases, with 4 bases of the junction left unmatched. CDR3 amino acids: CASSLQGANTIYF. The CDR3 DNA reads TGTGCCAGCAGCCTCCAGGGGGCGAACACCATATATTTT.

The chain carries TRBV7-8 and TRBJ1-2, with TRBD1 matching over 7 bases. The CDR3 sequence is 14 residues long. The ends lost 2 bases at V and 6 bases at J; junction bases unmatched: 6. The germline V gene has CDR1 SGHVS and CDR2 FQNEAQ. As DNA, the CDR3 is TGTGCCAGCAGCTTAACAAGACAGGGTGATGGCTACACCTTC. Translation gives CASSLTRQGDGYTF. The full variable domain, rest sourced from reference TRBV7-8 and TRBJ1-2, is GAGVSQSPRYKVAKRGQDVALRCDPISGHVSLFWYQQALGQGPEFLTYFQNEAQLDKSGLPSDRFFAERPEGSVSTLKIQRTQQEDSAVYLCASSLTRQGDGYTFGSGTRLTVV.

The chain links TRBV19 to TRBJ1-5; 10 bases map to TRBD1. The CDR3 runs 14 residues. The V segment lost 6 bases and the J segment 5 bases; nucleotides outside the gene matches: 4. From germline, CDR1 is LNHDA and CDR2 SQIVND (reference sequence). The DNA of the CDR3 is TGTGCCAGTAGGGGGACAGGGGTATATCAGCCCCAGCATTTT. This gives the protein CASRGTGVYQPQHF.

The chain is built from TRBV28 and TRBJ1-5; D unresolved. Germline-derived CDR1 and CDR2 are MDHEN and SYDVKM. V was cut by 3 bases and J by 0 bases, with 9 bases left in between. The CDR3 runs 15 residues. CDR3 region: CASSFNLYSNQPQHF. In DNA, the CDR3 is TGTGCCAGCAGTTTCAACCTCTATAGCAATCAGCCCCAGCATTTT.

V is TRBV24-1 and J is TRBJ1-3, with unresolved D. Deletions cut 4 bases from V and 2 bases from J, with 5 bases between. CDR3 length: 13 amino acids. Germline CDR1 KGHDR, CDR2 SFDVKD. The CDR3 loop is CATSDATGNTIYF. CDR3 nucleotides: TGTGCCACCAGTGACGCAACTGGAAACACCATATATTTT.

This chain links TRBV10-3 with TRBJ2-2; D possibly uses TRBD1 or TRBD2 (5 bases each). Germline V lookup: CDR1 ENHRY, CDR2 SYGVKD. V was clipped by 8 bases and J by 6 bases, with 13 bases between them. The CDR3 length is 13 residues. In DNA, the CDR3 is TGTGCCATCTCTCGGGGCGAATCCGGGGAGCTGTTTTTT. This encodes CAISRGESGELFF.